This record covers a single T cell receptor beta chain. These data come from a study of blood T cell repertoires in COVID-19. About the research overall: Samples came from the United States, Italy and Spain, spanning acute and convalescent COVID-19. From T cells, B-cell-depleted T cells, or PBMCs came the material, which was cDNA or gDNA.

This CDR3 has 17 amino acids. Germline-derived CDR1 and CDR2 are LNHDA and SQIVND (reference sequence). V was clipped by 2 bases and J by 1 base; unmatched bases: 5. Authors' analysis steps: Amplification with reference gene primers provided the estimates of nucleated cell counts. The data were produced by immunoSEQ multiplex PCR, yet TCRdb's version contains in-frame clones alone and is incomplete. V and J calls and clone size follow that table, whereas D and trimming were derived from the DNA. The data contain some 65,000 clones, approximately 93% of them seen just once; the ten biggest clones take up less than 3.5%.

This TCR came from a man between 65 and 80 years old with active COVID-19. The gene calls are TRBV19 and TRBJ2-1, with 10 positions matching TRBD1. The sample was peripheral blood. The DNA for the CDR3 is TGTGCCAGTAGTATATGGGGGACAGGGGCTTCCTACAATGAGCAGTTCTTC. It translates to CASSIWGTGASYNEQFF.